The clone carrying this T cell receptor (beta chain) was counted a few times. Its cognate antigen is unknown. This specimen belongs to a study of OX40 agonist ivuxolimab in advanced cancers. Whole-study context: Ivuxolimab is an agonistic anti-OX40 (CD134) antibody, and patients were treated with it. Prior therapy, whether anti-PD-1, anti-PD-L1 or anti-CTLA-4, was allowed, and about 39% had some.

The CDR3 has 13 residues. The ends were cut back, 5 bases at V and 0 bases at J, with 7 bases in the middle. From germline, CDR1 is MDHEN and CDR2 SYDVKM. Study-wide points: At 0.1 to 3.0 mg/kg and by week 6, clonal expansion occurred in CD4+ and CD8+ blood T cells.

Data came from immunoSEQ multiplex PCR; TCRdb stores just in-frame clones and leaves some out. There are fewer than 45,000 clones in the sample; approximately 80% occur only once, and around 2.1% lies in the top ten. The TCR was taken from an adult with an advanced solid tumor such as melanoma, head and neck, liver or kidney cancer. V and J are TRBV28 and TRBJ1-1, with D unresolved. Specimen: CD4+ or CD8+ T cells sorted from blood, collected in a trial of the OX40 agonist ivuxolimab. DNA of the CDR3: TGTGCCAGCAGTCCCCCCCTGAACACTGAAGCTTTCTTT. The encoded protein is CASSPPLNTEAFF.